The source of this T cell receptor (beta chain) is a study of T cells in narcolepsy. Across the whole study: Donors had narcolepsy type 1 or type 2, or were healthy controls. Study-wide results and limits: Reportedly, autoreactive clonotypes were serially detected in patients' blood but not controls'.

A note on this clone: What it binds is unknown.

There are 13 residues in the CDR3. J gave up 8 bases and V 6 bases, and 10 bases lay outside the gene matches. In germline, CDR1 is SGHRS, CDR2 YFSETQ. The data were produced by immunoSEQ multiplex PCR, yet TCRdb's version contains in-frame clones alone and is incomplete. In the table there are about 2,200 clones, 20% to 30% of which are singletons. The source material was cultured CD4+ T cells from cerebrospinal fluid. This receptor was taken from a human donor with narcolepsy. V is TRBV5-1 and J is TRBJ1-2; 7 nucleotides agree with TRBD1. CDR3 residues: CASNLIGGWGYTF. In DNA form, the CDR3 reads TGCGCCAGCAACCTGATAGGGGGCTGGGGCTACACCTTC.